This T cell receptor beta chain appears in the sequencing data of a study of blood T cell repertoires in COVID-19. Study-level background: Samples came from the United States, Italy and Spain, spanning acute and convalescent COVID-19. Nucleic acid was either cDNA or gDNA, and it came from T cells, B-cell-depleted T cells, or PBMCs.

Assay used: immunoSEQ multiplex PCR; TCRdb lists only in-frame clones, some missing. Of under 130,000 clones in the sample, 85% to 90% are singletons; the top ten hold about 34%. The CDR3 consists of 16 residues. V was clipped by 2 bases and J by 4 bases, with 15 bases between them. CDR1 and CDR2 from the germline V gene are MNHNS and SASEGT. Sequencing was done on a sample of peripheral blood. This receptor was taken from a woman of 80 years or more with acute or convalescent COVID-19. V and J are TRBV6-1 and TRBJ2-1; D perhaps matches TRBD1 (5 bases). CDR3 DNA: TGTGCCAGCAGTGAACTGACAGTTGGGTTTTACAATGAGCAGTTCTTC. This codes for CASSELTVGFYNEQFF.